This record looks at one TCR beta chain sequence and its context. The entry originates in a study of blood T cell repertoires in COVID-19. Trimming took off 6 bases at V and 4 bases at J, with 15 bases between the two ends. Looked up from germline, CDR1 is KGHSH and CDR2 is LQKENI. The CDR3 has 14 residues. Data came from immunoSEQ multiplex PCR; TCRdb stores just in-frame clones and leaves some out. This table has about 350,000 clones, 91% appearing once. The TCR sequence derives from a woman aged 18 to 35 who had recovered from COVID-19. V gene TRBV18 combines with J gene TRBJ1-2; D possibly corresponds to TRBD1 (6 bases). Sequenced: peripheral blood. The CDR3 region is CASSPTGASYGYTF. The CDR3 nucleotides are TGTGCCAGCTCGCCGACAGGAGCCTCCTATGGCTACACCTTC.